A selection of T cell receptor beta chains follows, all from one sample in a study of blood T cell repertoires in COVID-19. Sequencing used immunoSEQ multiplex PCR; TCRdb keeps in-frame clones, though not all of them. The sample holds 250,000 to 400,000 clones, 90% seen once. The specimen sequenced was peripheral blood. Source of these receptors: a woman in her twenties or thirties with COVID-19, enrolled during active disease. CDR3s include the opening cysteine and the closing phenylalanine or tryptophan. Each record gives: J gene, V gene, clone size, D gene, CDR3 DNA, CDR3 protein. A D gene is named only where the DNA matches it firmly. Only part of the rows carry a size: once, few, many, or a class if the clone is expanded.

TRBJ1-2 TRBV28 few - TGTGCCAGCAGTCCTCTACAGTCTTTGGGTAACTATGGCTACACCTTC CASSPLQSLGNYGYTF
TRBJ2-3 TRBV25-1 few TRBD2 TGTGCCAGCAGGAGCGGGAGTTTAGGAGATACGCAGTATTTT CASRSGSLGDTQYF
TRBJ2-1 TRBV7-6 - TRBD1 TGTGCCAGCAGCTTAGGAGGGGGTTGGACAGGGTTTGATGAGCAGTTCTTC CASSLGGGWTGFDEQFF
TRBJ2-2 TRBV10-3 - - TGTGCCTCCGCGGCCGGGACTCATAACACCGGGGAGCTGTTTTTT CASAAGTHNTGELFF
TRBJ2-7 TRBV5-1 - TRBD2 TGCGCCAGCAGCTCGGGGGGGAATGGATACGAGCAGTACTTC CASSSGGNGYEQYF
TRBJ2-3 TRBV5-1 - - TGCGCCAGCAGCTGGGCGGGGAGCGGCCTCAGCACAGATACGCAGTATTTT CASSWAGSGLSTDTQYF
TRBJ1-1 TRBV6-2/TRBV6-3 - - TGTGCCAGCAGCCCCCTTCCGACAGGGAACACTGAAGCTTTCTTT CASSPLPTGNTEAFF
TRBJ1-1 TRBV12-3/TRBV12-4 - - TGTGCCAGCAGTTTTAGAGGGTACACTGAAGCTTTCTTT CASSFRGYTEAFF
TRBJ2-7 TRBV7-9 - - TGTGCTAGCAGCTTAGAGGAGGGAAGCTCCTACGAGCAGTACTTC CASSLEEGSSYEQYF
TRBJ2-2 TRBV18 - - TGTGCCAGCTCACCGAGTACAGCCTCGAACACCGGGGAGCTGTTTTTT CASSPSTASNTGELFF
TRBJ1-2 TRBV7-6 - - TGTGCCAGCAGCCATAATAGTCAGGGGTTTGGTGGCTACACCTTC CASSHNSQGFGGYTF
TRBJ2-1 TRBV19 few - TGTGCCAGTAGGTGGACAGCGTCCAATGAGCAGTTCTTC CASRWTASNEQFF
TRBJ2-2 TRBV11-2 once TRBD2 TGTGCCAGCAGCCGGATCACTAGCGGGGGCTACACCGGGGAGCTGTTTTTT CASSRITSGGYTGELFF
TRBJ1-1 TRBV30 - - TGTGCCTGGAGTGTATGGGCAGGGGTCAACACTGAAGCTTTCTTT CAWSVWAGVNTEAFF
TRBJ1-2 TRBV30 - - TGTGCCTGGAGTGTAAACAGGGTGGGAGGCTACACCTTC CAWSVNRVGGYTF
TRBJ2-1 TRBV18 - - TGTGCCAGCTCACCACGACAGGACAATGAGCAGTTCTTC CASSPRQDNEQFF
TRBJ2-7 TRBV6-2/TRBV6-3 - - TGTGCCAGCAGTTACTCAGATATCAGGGCCCTATCCTACGAGCAGTACTTC CASSYSDIRALSYEQYF
TRBJ2-2 TRBV5-4 - TRBD2 TGTGCCAGCAGCCAGGAGCGGCTAGCGGGAACCGGGGAGCTGTTTTTT CASSQERLAGTGELFF
TRBJ1-1 TRBV6-1 - - TGTGCCAGCAGTGAATTTTTTGGGACATCTCATGAAGCTTTCTTT CASSEFFGTSHEAFF
TRBJ2-2 TRBV5-1 - TRBD1 TGCGCCAGCAGCTTGGAAGGGGGCCCGGGGACCGGGGAGCTGTTTTTT CASSLEGGPGTGELFF
TRBJ1-1 TRBV29-1 - - TGCAGCGTTGTAGGGCTGCGGGGGCGAGACACTGAAGCTTTCTTT CSVVGLRGRDTEAFF
TRBJ2-1 TRBV7-9 - - TGTGCCAGCAGCTTACTAGCCCCCAATGAGCAGTTCTTC CASSLLAPNEQFF
TRBJ1-1 TRBV19 once TRBD1 TGTGCCAGTAGACCAGGGGGCACTGAAGCTTTCTTT CASRPGGTEAFF
TRBJ2-1 TRBV7-9 - - TGTGCCAGCCGACGGGAGTCCTACAATGAGCAGTTCTTC CASRRESYNEQFF
TRBJ2-5 TRBV5-8 - TRBD2 TGTGCCAGCAGCACAGGGACTAGCGGGATACAGGCGGGAGAGACCCAGTACTTC CASSTGTSGIQAGETQYF
TRBJ2-1 TRBV9 once - TGTGCCAGCAGCGTAGATCCCATTAGAGAGCAGTTCTTC CASSVDPIREQFF
TRBJ2-6 TRBV6-5 - - TGTGCCAGCAGTTTTGGACAGATCTCTGGGGCCAACGTCCTGACTTTC CASSFGQISGANVLTF
TRBJ2-2 TRBV5-1 - - TGCGCCAGCAGCTTGGACGCCAGAAAGAACACCGGGGAGCTGTTTTTT CASSLDARKNTGELFF
TRBJ2-7 TRBV20-1 - TRBD2 TGCAGTGCTAGTCGACTAGCGGGAGGCGAGCAGTACTTC CSASRLAGGEQYF
TRBJ1-5 TRBV7-6 - TRBD1 TGTGCCAGCAGCTTAAATAGGGGGCAGGGAGGTCAGCCCCAGCATTTT CASSLNRGQGGQPQHF
TRBJ2-7 TRBV5-4 - - TGTGCCAGCAGCTCCGGGACTCGTTCCTACGAGCAGTACTTC CASSSGTRSYEQYF
TRBJ1-6 TRBV7-9 - - TGTGCCAGCGAGGACAGCACTACCAATTCACCCCTCCACTTT CASEDSTTNSPLHF
TRBJ2-7 TRBV10-3 - TRBD1 TGTGCCACCCTAGACGAACTTTCCCGCGGGACAGGGACCTACGAGCAGTACTTC CATLDELSRGTGTYEQYF
TRBJ1-1 TRBV7-6 - - TGTGCCAGCAGCTTAGGACAGGACCGGTTTGCTTTCTTT CASSLGQDRFAFF
TRBJ1-6 TRBV24-1 - - TGTGCCACCAGTGGGGTTGGCAGGGAACTTCATAATTCACCCCTCCACTTT CATSGVGRELHNSPLHF
TRBJ2-1 TRBV5-1 - TRBD2 TGCGCCAGCAGCGCCGTAAATAGCGGGGACAACAATGAGCAGTTCTTC CASSAVNSGDNNEQFF
TRBJ1-2 TRBV7-8 - TRBD1 TGTGCCAGCAGCACGGGACAGGGCCACGGTGGCTACACCTTC CASSTGQGHGGYTF
TRBJ1-2 TRBV9 - - TGTGCCAGCAGCGCCCGGGGACAACGCTATGGCTACACCTTC CASSARGQRYGYTF
TRBJ1-5 TRBV29-1 - TRBD1 TGCAGCGTTGAAGAGGGGACAGGGGGCAATCAGCCCCAGCATTTT CSVEEGTGGNQPQHF
TRBJ1-1 TRBV30 - - TGTGCCTGGAAGGTCCAGGGAATATTCATGAACACTGAAGCTTTCTTT CAWKVQGIFMNTEAFF
TRBJ1-3 TRBV9 - - TGTGCCAGCAGCGTATCCTACGGTAGCTCTGGAAACACCATATATTTT CASSVSYGSSGNTIYF
TRBJ1-4 TRBV5-1 - - TGCGCCAGCAGCTTACAGAGCCCTGCAACTAATGAAAAACTGTTTTTT CASSLQSPATNEKLFF
TRBJ1-1 TRBV6-5 few - TGTGCCAGCAGTACGACAGGGAACACTGAAGCTTTCTTT CASSTTGNTEAFF
TRBJ1-2 TRBV2 once TRBD1 TGTGCCAGCAGTTTGGACAGGGGCTATGGCTACACCTTC CASSLDRGYGYTF
TRBJ1-2 TRBV6-5 - - TGTGCCAGCCGCGGGGGCTCATCAGCTAACTATGGCTACACCTTC CASRGGSSANYGYTF
TRBJ2-1 TRBV27 - - TGTGCCAGCAGTTTGGGCCCTCGACCCAACAATGAGCAGTTCTTC CASSLGPRPNNEQFF
TRBJ1-1 TRBV5-4 - - TGTGCCAGCAGTACCGGCGCGGGGTCAAGAATGAACACTGAAGCTTTCTTT CASSTGAGSRMNTEAFF
TRBJ2-7 TRBV4-2 - TRBD2 TGTGCCAGCAGCCAAAGGCAACTAGCGGGAGGCGACGAGCAGTACTTC CASSQRQLAGGDEQYF
TRBJ2-5 TRBV3-1/TRBV3-2 - TRBD2 TGTGCCAGCAGCCAACATCTAGCGGGAGATGGAGAGACCCAGTACTTC CASSQHLAGDGETQYF
TRBJ1-1 TRBV11-2 - - TGTGCCAGCAGCTACCAGGGGACCACGAACACTGAAGCTTTCTTT CASSYQGTTNTEAFF
TRBJ2-1 TRBV5-1 - - TGCGCCAGCAGCCGCGGGGTCAGAAGCTACAATGAGCAGTTCTTC CASSRGVRSYNEQFF
TRBJ2-3 TRBV5-1 - - TGCGCCAGCAGCTTGGTCCCTCCCACAGATACGCAGTATTTT CASSLVPPTDTQYF
TRBJ1-4 TRBV30 - TRBD1 TGTGCCTGGAGTCAAGGACAGGGGAAGAATGAAAAACTGTTTTTT CAWSQGQGKNEKLFF